The clone carrying this T cell receptor (beta chain) was counted between two and nine times. This CDR3 contains 12 residues. V trimming: 6 bases; J trimming: 12 bases; junction bases outside the gene matches: 7. CDR1 MDHEN and CDR2 SYDVKM come from the germline V gene. For the second PCR, which ran for about 7 to 12 cycles, a sample-barcoded 5' primer and a J-beta primer mix were used. A template-switch adaptor containing 12 random nucleotides labeled each cDNA molecule. MiXCR was run by TCRdb on the 5' RACE reads, yielding one entry per CDR3 protein. The table shows roughly 1.9 million distinct CDR3 sequences, with 35% to 50% occurring only once. The data were obtained in a study of blood T cells in healthy people across ages.

The sample comprised blood. The receptor's source is a human donor in good health. J is TRBJ1-2 and V is TRBV28, with 10 bases identical to TRBD1. CDR3 amino acids: CASRPRQGADTF. The CDR3 nucleotides are TGTGCCAGCAGACCCAGACAGGGGGCTGACACCTTC.